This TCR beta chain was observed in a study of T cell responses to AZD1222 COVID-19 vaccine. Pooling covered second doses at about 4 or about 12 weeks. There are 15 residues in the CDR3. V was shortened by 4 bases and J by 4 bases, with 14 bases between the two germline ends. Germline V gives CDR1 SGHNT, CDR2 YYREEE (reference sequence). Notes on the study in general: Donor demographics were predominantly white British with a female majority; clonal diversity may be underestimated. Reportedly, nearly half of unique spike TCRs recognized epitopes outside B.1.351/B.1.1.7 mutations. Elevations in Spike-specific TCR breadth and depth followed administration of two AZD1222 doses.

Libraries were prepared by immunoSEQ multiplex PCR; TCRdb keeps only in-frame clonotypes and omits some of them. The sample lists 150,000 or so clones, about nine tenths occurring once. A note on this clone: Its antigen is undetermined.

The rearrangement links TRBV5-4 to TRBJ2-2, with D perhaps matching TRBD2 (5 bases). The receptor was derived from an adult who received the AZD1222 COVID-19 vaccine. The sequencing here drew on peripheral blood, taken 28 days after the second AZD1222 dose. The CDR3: CASSLGMDFTGELFF. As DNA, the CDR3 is TGTGCCAGCAGCCTGGGGATGGACTTCACCGGGGAGCTGTTTTTT.